What follows are 15 T cell receptor beta chains derived from one specimen sequenced in a study of radiotherapy plus CTLA-4 blockade in lung cancer. Assay: immunoSEQ multiplex PCR; the TCRdb copy retains only in-frame clones and omits some. Of roughly 120,000 clones in the sample, about four fifths were seen once. Here the sequenced sample was peripheral blood, taken from a patient treated with radiotherapy plus ipilimumab. The receptors stem from a human donor with non-small cell lung cancer that progressed on radiotherapy plus ipilimumab. Some clones in this sample may be carry-over from other donors' samples.

This chain joins TRBV7-9 and TRBJ2-3; 8 nucleotides match TRBD2. The CDR3 loop spans 16 amino acids. CDR1 is SEHNR and CDR2 is FQNEAQ in the germline V gene (reference sequence). The V and J ends lost 4 bases and 3 bases, in that order; junction bases with no gene match: 9. The chain's CDR3 is CASSSPGLVSTDTQYF. DNA for the CDR3: TGTGCCAGCAGCTCTCCGGGACTAGTTTCTACAGATACGCAGTATTTT.

The genes are TRBV28 and TRBJ2-7, with a possible D match to TRBD1 (7 bases). Germline values: CDR1 MDHEN, CDR2 SYDVKM. Trimming pared 7 bases from V and 3 bases from J, leaving 13 bases between. This CDR3 is 13 amino acids long. The CDR3 nucleotides read TGTGCCAGCAACCGACAGGGACTCTACGAGCAGTACTTC. Translated: CASNRQGLYEQYF.

The chain uses TRBV9 and TRBJ2-5; a weak D match, TRBD2 (6 bases). Trimming removed 0 bases from V and 5 bases from J, with 11 bases in between. The CDR3 runs 14 residues. The germline V gene has CDR1 SGDLS and CDR2 YYNGEE. The CDR3 sequence: CASSVEGGGETQYF. The CDR3 nucleotides read TGTGCCAGCAGCGTAGAGGGAGGCGGTGAGACCCAGTACTTC.

The chain has TRBV5-5 and TRBJ2-1, with a tentative D call TRBD2 (6 bases). Trimming left V 5 bases short and J 0 bases short, with 9 bases between. CDR1 is SGHKS, CDR2 YYEKEE, per germline (reference sequence). The CDR3 loop spans 14 amino acids. The CDR3 loop reads CASSKDYSYNEQFF. CDR3 DNA sequence: TGTGCCAGCAGTAAGGACTACTCCTACAATGAGCAGTTCTTC.

This chain uses TRBV4-2 with TRBJ2-5, with D possibly matching TRBD2 (5 bases). The DNA end favors TRBJ2-7, so the J call may be wrong. The germline gives CDR1 LGHNA, CDR2 YNFKEQ. This CDR3 has 16 amino acids. CDR3 nucleotides: TGTGCCAGCAGCCAAACTCCAGCGGCGGATACCTACGAGCAGTACTTC. It codes for CASSQTPAADTYEQYF.

The chain is built from TRBV27 and TRBJ2-5, with TRBD1 matching over 7 bases. The germline CDR1 and CDR2 sequences are MNHEY and SMNVEV (reference sequence). The CDR3 contains 14 residues. V was clipped by 6 bases and J by 2 bases; unmatched bases: 6. CDR3 nucleotide sequence: TGTGCCAGCAGCCGGGGACAGAGGCAAGAGACCCAGTACTTC. This encodes CASSRGQRQETQYF.

V gene TRBV9 combines with J gene TRBJ2-7; D gene unclear. Germline CDR1 reads SGDLS; CDR2 reads YYNGEE. V shed 2 bases and J shed 0 bases, with 9 bases lying between them. The CDR3 spans 14 residues. CDR3: CASSVSGTSYEQYF. In DNA, the CDR3 is TGTGCCAGCAGCGTTTCCGGTACCTCCTACGAGCAGTACTTC.

V and J are TRBV7-2 and TRBJ1-6; perhaps TRBD1 as D (6 bases). CDR1 SGHTA and CDR2 FQGNSA come from the germline V gene. There are 15 residues in the CDR3. Trimming stripped 2 bases from V and 6 bases from J, with 11 bases between. Here the CDR3 DNA reads TGTGCCAGCAGCTTATTGGGGGCTACTAATTCACCCCTCCACTTT. Translation gives CASSLLGATNSPLHF.

The rearrangement uses TRBV30 and TRBJ2-1; D gene uncertain. Germline CDR1 and CDR2: GTSNPN and SVGIG (reference sequence). The ends were cut back, 0 bases at V and 9 bases at J, with 6 bases in the middle. The CDR3 has 11 residues. Here the CDR3 reads CAWSVHGEQFF. CDR3 DNA: TGTGCCTGGAGTGTCCATGGTGAGCAGTTCTTC.

The V and J genes are TRBV9 and TRBJ1-6; D is unresolved. V was shortened by 3 bases and J by 14 bases, with 21 bases between the two germline ends. From germline, CDR1 is SGDLS and CDR2 YYNGEE. The CDR3 consists of 15 residues. The CDR3: CASSADASRPRSLHF. The CDR3, as DNA: TGTGCCAGCAGCGCCGACGCTTCCAGACCCCGGTCCCTCCACTTT. The full variable domain, completed using reference TRBV9 and TRBJ1-6, is DSGVTQTPKHLITATGQRVTLRCSPRSGDLSVYWYQQSLDQGLQFLIQYYNGEERAKGNILERFSAQQFPDLHSELNLSSLELGDSALYFCASSADASRPRSLHFGNGTRLTVT.

V is TRBV2 and J is TRBJ1-4; D perhaps matches TRBD1 (5 bases). The CDR3 loop spans 14 amino acids. The ends were cut back, 6 bases at V and 8 bases at J, with 16 bases in the middle. Germline CDR1 SNHLY, CDR2 FYNNEI. The CDR3 loop is CASRTGTYEEKLFF. In DNA form, the CDR3 reads TGTGCCAGCAGGACCGGGACGTACGAGGAAAAACTGTTTTTT.

The chain couples TRBV6-6 to TRBJ1-2, with no clear D. This CDR3 has 15 amino acids. CDR1 and CDR2 from the germline V gene are MNHNY and SVGAGI (reference sequence). Trimming removed 2 bases at V and 4 bases at J, with 14 bases between. The CDR3 bases are TGTGCCAGCAGTTACAGAGCGGCCGAGCCCTATGGCTACACCTTC. Protein product: CASSYRAAEPYGYTF.

The chain couples TRBV18 to TRBJ2-7, with a possible D match to TRBD1 (6 bases). The V gene lost 0 bases and the J gene lost 3 bases, with 12 bases spanning the gap. Per the germline V gene, CDR1 is KGHSH and CDR2 is LQKENI. This CDR3 spans 15 amino acids. CDR3 coding DNA: TGTGCCAGCTCACCACCCTCAGGGGATGGCTACGAGCAGTACTTC. As protein: CASSPPSGDGYEQYF.

The chain is built from TRBV29-1 and TRBJ2-5; TRBD2 is a possible D gene (7 bases). Trimming removed 7 bases from V and 4 bases from J, with 13 bases in between. The V gene's germline CDR1 is SQVTM and CDR2 ANQGSEA. This CDR3 is built from 12 residues. The CDR3 region is CSGGGGSETQYF. The CDR3 DNA sequence: TGCAGCGGGGGGGGCGGATCAGAGACCCAGTACTTC.

The gene calls are TRBV18 and TRBJ1-1; D ambiguous. The ends were cut back, 4 bases at V and 1 base at J, with 10 bases in the middle. The germline gives CDR1 KGHSH, CDR2 LQKENI. The CDR3 spans 14 residues. Here the CDR3 DNA reads TGTGCCAGCTCACTAGGTAAGGGGAACACTGAAGCTTTCTTT. This sequence encodes CASSLGKGNTEAFF. The whole variable domain, filled in from reference TRBV18 and TRBJ1-1, reads NAGVMQNPRHLVRRRGQEARLRCSPMKGHSHVYWYRQLPEEGLKFMVYLQKENIIDESGMPKERFSAEFPKEGPSILRIQQVVRGDSAAYFCASSLGKGNTEAFFGQGTRLTVV.